The rows below give T cell receptor beta chains drawn from one sample of a study of blood T cells in healthy people across ages. MiXCR, applied by TCRdb to the 5' RACE reads, yields one record per CDR3 protein. Of fewer than 650,000 distinct CDR3 sequences listed, about 26% are singletons. This sample was also put to use in a study of T cells of mothers and their children.

Sequences were obtained from blood. The receptors come from a boy aged 2-15 years in good health. Both conserved end residues are part of each CDR3.

len,v_gene,CDR3aa
14,TRBV29-1,CSVAGLAGAHEQYF
17,TRBV7-9,CASSQSGQGSPNYGYTF
14,TRBV29-1,CSVEYSSLNTEAFF
14,TRBV10-3,CAISAGADNSPLHF
16,TRBV7-9,CASSPIGAGLTYEQYF
14,TRBV28,CASYLGWVCYEQYF
14,TRBV9,CASSVGANNQPQHF
13,TRBV21-1,CASGDRVLNTVYF
16,TRBV7-9,CASSLVPGRKNNEQFF
15,TRBV12-3/TRBV12-4,CASSPQLAGQETQYF
13,TRBV14,CASSKGSSRKQYF
14,TRBV20-1,CSATVETGGGEQFF
11,TRBV29-1,CSVAGRETQYF
17,TRBV4-1,CASSQVVAGFSNYGYTF
14,TRBV14,CASSQGGTGDGYTF
13,TRBV10-3,CAISERPDRGILF
11,TRBV29-1,CSVRKGGEQYF
14,TRBV12-3/TRBV12-4,CASSLGGGRNEQFF
17,TRBV5-1,CASSPLYTGRNTGELFF
17,TRBV6-1,CASSSQTGGWGNSPLHF
16,TRBV19,CASRTSGTTNNYGYTF
14,TRBV10-3,CAISLGTSGYEQYF
15,TRBV7-2,CPSSRELSGANVLTF
15,TRBV6-2/TRBV6-3,CASRDRDRPPDEQFF
12,TRBV7-9,CASSALNQPQHF
13,TRBV5-1,CASSLAAGHEQYF
13,TRBV20-1,CSAGRRGNQPQHF
18,TRBV11-2,CASSRERGSGSSYNEQFF
13,TRBV2,CASSAPFTDTQYF
10,TRBV29-1,CSVDVYGYTF
13,TRBV12-3/TRBV12-4,CASSPRNYNEQFF
15,TRBV29-1,CSVEGVGKTYNEQFF
14,TRBV4-1,CASSQVNLQGIAFF
14,TRBV12-3/TRBV12-4,CASSPAGQNYEQYF
13,TRBV30,CAWSGTDRGELFF
16,TRBV3-1,CASSQTSGRASYEQYF
15,TRBV4-1,CASSQVALMNTEAFF
14,TRBV9,CASSRTGGNQPQHF
14,TRBV25-1,CASRQGLRDTEAFF
14,TRBV12-3/TRBV12-4,CASTGQGVTYGYTF
16,TRBV6-6,CASSYSSGGSEETQYF
13,TRBV6-6,CASRRLPNTEAFF
15,TRBV7-2,CASSLLGRAEETQYF
12,TRBV6-5,CASRAGAGGYTF
14,TRBV4-2,CASSQAGQGSGYTF